This TCR beta chain was found in a study of blood T cell repertoires in COVID-19. Measured with immunoSEQ multiplex PCR; TCRdb has only the in-frame clones, and not every one. The repertoire includes around 280,000 clones, around 87% of them detected once, and around 1.4% sits in the top ten. The sequencing sample was made of peripheral blood. The sequence was collected from a man in his 70s with acute or convalescent COVID-19.

The CDR3 DNA reads TGTGCCAGCAACAAAATAGGACTAGCGGGAGGCCAGGCCGAGCAGTACTTC. It translates to CASNKIGLAGGQAEQYF. The chain combines TRBV28 with TRBJ2-7; 14 positions match TRBD2. Germline lookup yields CDR1 MDHEN and CDR2 SYDVKM. The V segment lost 7 bases and the J segment 6 bases; nucleotides outside the gene matches: 14. This CDR3 spans 17 amino acids.